This T cell receptor (beta chain) was captured by sequencing in a study of beta chain features in type 1 diabetes. The investigators reverse transcribed all of the isolated RNA, so they sequenced expressed TCRB transcripts. Sequenced by immunoSEQ multiplex PCR; TCRdb stores in-frame clones only, minus some. The sample records roughly 450,000 clones, roughly 10% being singletons. Germline CDR1 and CDR2: SGHTA and FQGNSA. The CDR3 runs 14 residues. Trimming took 1 base from V and 3 from J, leaving 9 bases between them. Sequencing was carried out using naive CD4+ T cells from blood. The rearrangement joins TRBV7-2 to TRBJ2-5; perhaps TRBD1 as D (6 bases). This sequence was found in a woman aged 18-35 years in good health. CDR3 nucleotide sequence: TGTGCCAGCAGCTTAGGACAGGATAAAGAGACCCAGTACTTC. Translation: CASSLGQDKETQYF.